The rows below give T cell receptor beta chains drawn from one sample of a study of Graves' ophthalmopathy and Graves' hyperthyroidism. From the multiplex PCR reads, TCRdb called clonotypes with MiXCR, one entry per CDR3 protein. Of roughly 230,000 distinct CDR3 sequences in the sample, 20% to 25% were seen once. The source material was peripheral blood. The receptors derive from a woman aged 45-65 years with Graves' ophthalmopathy. CDR3s include the opening cysteine and the closing phenylalanine or tryptophan. The order of the fields is J gene, clone size, V gene, D gene, CDR3 protein, CDR3 DNA. The D gene is left open where the match is weak. Clone size appears in some rows only: once, few, many, or a class for an expanded clone.

J: TRBJ2-7
size: few
V: TRBV28
D: .
CDR3: CASESTHYEQYF
DNA: TGTGCCAGCGAATCTACTCACTACGAGCAGTACTTC

J: TRBJ2-5
size: many
V: TRBV6-1
D: .
CDR3: CASSMTVAETQCF
DNA: TGTGCCAGCAGCATGACAGTTGCAGAGACCCAGTGCTTC

J: TRBJ2-5
size: many
V: TRBV6-1
D: .
CDR3: CASSGGAWETQYF
DNA: TGTGCCAGCAGTGGGGGGGCGTGGGAGACCCAGTACTTC

J: TRBJ2-5
size: many
V: TRBV18
D: TRBD1
CDR3: CASSPVDREETQYF
DNA: TGTGCCAGCTCACCAGTAGACAGGGAAGAGACCCAGTACTTC

J: TRBJ2-5
size: .
V: TRBV14
D: .
CDR3: CASSRTRGETQYF
DNA: TGTGCCAGCAGCCGGACCAGAGGAGAGACCCAGTACTTC

J: TRBJ2-7
size: .
V: TRBV20-1
D: TRBD2
CDR3: CSAKGAGLAGPDTYEQYF
DNA: TGCAGTGCCAAAGGGGCGGGACTAGCGGGGCCCGATACCTACGAGCAGTACTTC

J: TRBJ2-7
size: many
V: TRBV11-2
D: TRBD1
CDR3: CASRAGRGRDEQYF
DNA: TGTGCCAGCAGGGCGGGCAGGGGGCGCGACGAGCAGTACTTC

J: TRBJ1-2
size: .
V: TRBV19
D: TRBD1
CDR3: CASSTPQGGSYGYTF
DNA: TGTGCCAGTAGTACGCCTCAAGGGGGCTCCTATGGCTACACCTTC

J: TRBJ1-1
size: many
V: TRBV18
D: .
CDR3: CASSLRSIGTEAFF
DNA: TGTGCCAGCTCACTACGCTCCATTGGCACTGAAGCTTTCTTT

J: TRBJ1-1
size: .
V: TRBV6-1
D: .
CDR3: CASSKYRSATEAFF
DNA: TGTGCCAGCAGTAAATACAGGTCCGCCACTGAAGCTTTCTTT

J: TRBJ2-5
size: many
V: TRBV6-2/TRBV6-3
D: .
CDR3: CASSYRETQYF
DNA: TGTGCCAGCAGTTACCGCGAGACCCAGTACTTC

J: TRBJ2-7
size: .
V: TRBV24-1
D: .
CDR3: CATSDGTQGSYEQYF
DNA: TGTGCCACCAGTGATGGGACGCAGGGGTCCTACGAGCAGTACTTC

J: TRBJ2-7
size: many
V: TRBV20-1
D: .
CDR3: CSSLVRGYEQYF
DNA: TGCAGTTCCTTAGTAAGGGGTTACGAGCAGTACTTC

J: TRBJ1-1
size: many
V: TRBV28
D: .
CDR3: CASSSGGALNREAFF
DNA: TGTGCCAGCAGCAGTGGAGGGGCCCTAAACCGAGAAGCTTTCTTT

J: TRBJ1-1
size: many
V: TRBV28
D: .
CDR3: CASSTISMNTEAFF
DNA: TGTGCCAGCAGTACTATTAGTATGAACACTGAAGCTTTCTTT

J: TRBJ2-5
size: .
V: TRBV9
D: .
CDR3: CASSVGSTQYF
DNA: TGTGCCAGCAGCGTAGGCTCAACCCAGTACTTC

J: TRBJ2-5
size: .
V: TRBV3-1
D: .
CDR3: CASSSTGIETQYF
DNA: TGTGCCAGCAGCTCTACAGGGATAGAGACCCAGTACTTC

J: TRBJ1-2
size: many
V: TRBV29-1
D: .
CDR3: CSVEYGVRAASGYTF
DNA: TGCAGCGTTGAATACGGGGTCCGAGCCGCCTCCGGCTACACCTTC

J: TRBJ2-1
size: many
V: TRBV12-3/TRBV12-4
D: .
CDR3: CASSNRTRHEQFF
DNA: TGTGCCAGCAGTAACCGGACCCGGCATGAGCAGTTCTTC

J: TRBJ1-1
size: many
V: TRBV19
D: .
CDR3: CASRRGNTEAFF
DNA: TGTGCCAGTAGGAGGGGGAACACTGAAGCTTTCTTT

J: TRBJ2-2
size: few
V: TRBV30
D: TRBD1
CDR3: CAWGSGGITGELFF
DNA: TGTGCCTGGGGCTCAGGGGGAATCACCGGGGAGCTGTTTTTT

J: TRBJ2-7
size: .
V: TRBV5-1
D: TRBD2
CDR3: CASSLEISGRFEQYF
DNA: TGCGCCAGCAGCTTGGAGATTAGCGGGAGGTTCGAGCAGTACTTC

J: TRBJ1-2
size: many
V: TRBV5-1
D: .
CDR3: CASSLAPGANYGYTF
DNA: TGCGCCAGCAGCTTGGCCCCAGGGGCTAACTATGGCTACACCTTC

J: TRBJ2-2
size: many
V: TRBV27
D: TRBD1
CDR3: CASSLEGTVRAGELFF
DNA: TGTGCCAGCAGTTTAGAGGGGACAGTAAGAGCCGGGGAGCTGTTTTTT

J: TRBJ2-7
size: many
V: TRBV11-2
D: .
CDR3: CASTPVRFSGLPRREQYF
DNA: TGTGCCAGCACCCCCGTGAGGTTTTCGGGACTTCCCCGAAGGGAGCAGTACTTC

J: TRBJ2-2
size: many
V: TRBV27
D: .
CDR3: CASSRVGLGELFF
DNA: TGTGCCAGCAGTAGGGTCGGGTTGGGGGAGCTGTTTTTT

J: TRBJ1-1
size: .
V: TRBV6-1
D: .
CDR3: CASRPPTTNTEAFF
DNA: TGTGCCAGCAGGCCCCCCACCACGAACACTGAAGCTTTCTTT

J: TRBJ1-1
size: many
V: TRBV27
D: .
CDR3: CASSTVSGAQQGKTEAFF
DNA: TGTGCCAGCTCCACAGTCAGTGGGGCGCAACAGGGAAAAACTGAAGCTTTCTTT

J: TRBJ1-5
size: many
V: TRBV5-1
D: .
CDR3: CASSLDDMVGQPQHF
DNA: TGCGCCAGCAGCTTGGATGATATGGTAGGGCAGCCCCAGCATTTT

J: TRBJ1-2
size: many
V: TRBV20-1
D: TRBD1
CDR3: CSAMGGTAYGYTF
DNA: TGCAGTGCTATGGGAGGGACAGCCTATGGCTACACCTTC

J: TRBJ2-2
size: many
V: TRBV5-1
D: .
CDR3: CASSQQSNTGELFF
DNA: TGCGCCAGCAGTCAACAGTCGAACACCGGGGAGCTGTTTTTT

J: TRBJ1-1
size: .
V: TRBV7-2
D: TRBD1
CDR3: CASSARGGNTEAFF
DNA: TGTGCCAGCAGCGCCAGGGGGGGGAACACTGAAGCTTTCTTT

J: TRBJ2-7
size: many
V: TRBV24-1
D: .
CDR3: CATSGNSYEQYF
DNA: TGTGCCACCAGTGGTAACTCCTACGAGCAGTACTTC

J: TRBJ1-1
size: many
V: TRBV6-2/TRBV6-3
D: .
CDR3: CASKGYRDPEAFF
DNA: TGTGCCAGCAAGGGTTACAGGGATCCTGAAGCTTTCTTT

J: TRBJ2-5
size: many
V: TRBV6-2/TRBV6-3
D: .
CDR3: CASSYAAQETQYF
DNA: TGTGCCAGCAGTTACGCGGCACAAGAGACCCAGTACTTC

J: TRBJ2-4
size: many
V: TRBV28
D: .
CDR3: CASSIGQFQNIQYF
DNA: TGTGCCAGCAGTATCGGACAGTTCCAAAACATTCAGTACTTC

J: TRBJ2-7
size: many
V: TRBV29-1
D: TRBD2
CDR3: CSVEDDFGGLARKRQYF
DNA: TGCAGCGTTGAAGATGATTTTGGAGGACTAGCGCGAAAACGGCAGTACTTC

J: TRBJ1-1
size: many
V: TRBV6-5
D: .
CDR3: CASSRGGEAFF
DNA: TGTGCCAGCAGTCGAGGGGGGGAAGCTTTCTTT

J: TRBJ2-7
size: many
V: TRBV29-1
D: .
CDR3: CSVDGSGGGYEQYF
DNA: TGCAGCGTTGACGGGTCAGGGGGAGGTTACGAGCAGTACTTC